The entry below gives a single T cell receptor beta chain sequence along with its context. Its antigen is still unknown. Within one base of it there is no much larger clone, and no base qualities were kept. This sample stems from a study of T cells in localized non-small cell lung cancer (dated by TCRdb to about 2020). Background on the whole study: Comparing tumors with uninvolved tumor-adjacent lungs, the study looked at the T cell repertoires of approximately 240 patients with early-stage NSCLC. The cohort was made up of a few hundred treatment-naive NSCLC patients whose localized lung tumors had been resected. Of the NSCLC patients, around 130 were male and around 97 were female, and the mean age was about 69 years.

From its cysteine to its phenylalanine, the CDR3 spans 14 amino acids. The entry retains the CDR3 DNA only, 42 bases that are in frame from base 1. Sequences SGDLS (CDR1) and YYNGEE (CDR2) are obtained from the germline V gene. From V the trimming removes 3 bases and from J it removes 6 bases, while the gene matches leave 3 bases of the junction unaccounted for. Uninvolved adjacent lung was sampled at least 2 cm away from the tumor margin, and two independent pathologists confirmed that the tissue had no atypia. At diagnosis, tumor, uninvolved tumor-adjacent lung and peripheral blood were collected and then preserved as a mix of FFPE and fresh-frozen material. What the work shows at the level of the full study, not this receptor alone: Uninvolved tumor-adjacent lung showed the highest T cell clonality, higher than tumor, which suggests more focused antigenic responses in the adjacent lung. Because the study design was exploratory, TCR variables were selected using unadjusted p-values without false-discovery rate correction. Because multi-region tumor sequencing was not performed, intratumor heterogeneity could not be ruled out. Longer overall survival was associated with higher blood T cell density, whereas shorter survival was associated with higher adjacent-lung clonality. Of the top 100 tumor clones, a median of approximately 60 were detected in paired uninvolved adjacent lung; roughly 29 were also among that lung's top 100.

TCR beta CDR3 regions were sequenced from DNA using the immunoSEQ Assay. Processing in the source paper ran as follows. T cell density was computed as TCR beta template counts normalized to usable DNA estimated by amplifying housekeeping genes. Richness was estimated using the preseqR package, with extrapolation to 400,000 templates for PBMC samples and to 120,000 templates for tissue samples. Clonality was defined by subtracting Pielou's evenness from one. Differential abundance testing on productive amino-acid clonotypes, with a minimum total count of 5 and an alpha of 0.1, was used to identify tissue-enriched TCRs. The Jaccard Index and the Morisita Overlap Index were used to measure how much the repertoires overlapped between compartments. GLIPH grouped TCR beta CDR3s together with public tetramer-defined viral CDR3s, and a viral motif had to include at least three viral sequences and also show V-gene enrichment. Held by TCRdb, this immuneACCESS table contains in-frame sequences only and omits some clones. Under half of the omission traces to an unresolved V gene where checked; the cause of the rest is unknown. V and J calls plus clone size are reproduced from that table; the DNA served to infer D and trimming. In this sample the table shows roughly 1,800 clones, 20% to 25% of which occur a single time. Approximately 12% of the sample goes to the ten largest clones.

This specimen consisted of normal lung tissue next to the tumor, obtained before any cancer treatment. The receptor chain draws on TRBV9 and TRBJ2-2, with 9 middle bases fitting TRBD1. This sequence was found in a woman aged 35 to 69 with stage II squamous cell lung carcinoma. The sequenced DNA is TGTGCCAGCAGCGCAACAGGGGGCGCCGGGGAGCTGTTTTTT. It specifies CASSATGGAGELFF.